What follows are 9 T cell receptor beta chains derived from one specimen sequenced in a study of regulatory T cells in long-lasting Graves disease (dated by TCRdb to the early 2020s). This sample's time point label indicates: newly diagnosed GD, antithyroid drugs for less than 3 months. For both TCR sequencing and RNA sequencing, RNA was extracted from PBMCs using TRIzol. The library relied on multiplex PCR. Sequencing was performed on an Illumina HiSeq 4000. To build TCR beta libraries, CDR3 regions were amplified by Arm-PCR using iRepertoire HTBI primers. TCRdb itself trimmed the public reads at Q25 with fastp, ran MiXCR and retained productive beta chains. Rows are unified per CDR3 protein, each entry keeping the most common DNA and genes. The sample has some 490,000 distinct CDR3 sequences on record, about 11% of them singletons. Clones ranked in the top ten supply roughly 8.9% of the sample. These data were likewise used in another study, on T cells in Graves' hyperthyroidism and ophthalmopathy.

Material: peripheral blood mononuclear cells (PBMCs), obtained at new diagnosis, from a patient treated with antithyroid drugs. These receptors were taken from a young woman with Graves disease. Donor details come from another sample of the same person, matched by shared clones.

There are many counts of this clonotype. The chain couples TRBV27 to TRBJ2-5; TRBD2 matches 15 bases. V shed 4 bases and J 5 bases; nucleotides not matched to a gene: 8. The length of the CDR3 is 17 residues. Per germline, CDR1 MNHEY and CDR2 SMNVEV (reference sequence). CDR3 sequence: CASSSRTSGRVGETQYF. The CDR3 bases are TGTGCCAGCAGTTCTCGGACTAGCGGGAGGGTGGGGGAGACCCAGTACTTC.

At least ten counts were recorded for this clonotype. V is TRBV18 and J is TRBJ1-2; D is undetermined. The CDR3 is 17 amino acids. Trimming removed 3 bases from V and 6 bases from J, with 23 bases in between. The V gene's germline CDR1 is KGHSH and CDR2 LQKENI. CDR3 amino acids: CASSPVKGIGFVDGYTF. In DNA form, the CDR3 reads TGTGCCAGCTCACCGGTAAAAGGGATTGGGTTTGTCGATGGCTACACCTTC.

At least ten counts were recorded for this clonotype. The rearrangement joins TRBV28 to TRBJ2-1; TRBD2 matches at 10 bases. The CDR3 runs 18 residues. Germline V lookup: CDR1 MDHEN, CDR2 SYDVKM. Trimming at V came to 1 base and at J to 5 bases, leaving 11 bases not matched to a gene. The CDR3 loop reads CASSLYGVAGGSHNEQFF. Written as DNA, the CDR3 is TGTGCCAGCAGTTTATACGGGGTAGCGGGAGGATCCCACAATGAGCAGTTCTTC.

The sample holds many counts of this clonotype. This chain joins TRBV6-2 or TRBV6-3 and TRBJ2-7; possibly TRBD1 or TRBD2 for D (7 bases each). This CDR3 comprises 13 residues. Germline V gene sequence: CDR1 MNHEY, CDR2 SVGEGT. Trimming pared 6 bases from V and 4 bases from J, leaving 13 bases between. The CDR3 DNA sequence: TGTGCCAGCAGAGAGCGGGACAGATACGAGCAGTACTTC. This translates into CASRERDRYEQYF.

V is TRBV3-1 and J is TRBJ2-2; TRBD1 agrees at 8 bases. The CDR3 has 16 residues. The V gene end was trimmed by 1 base and the J gene end by 3 bases; junction bases not matched to a gene: 4. CDR1 and CDR2 from the germline V gene are LGHDT and YNNKEL (reference sequence). CDR3 loop: CASSQVLDRDTGELFF. For the CDR3, the DNA is TGTGCCAGCAGCCAAGTTCTGGACAGGGACACCGGGGAGCTGTTTTTT.

This clonotype was recorded many times. The J gene is TRBJ1-2, the V gene TRBV28; maybe TRBD1 (5 bases). The CDR3 is 16 residues long. Germline V gene data show CDR1 as MDHEN and CDR2 as SYDVKM. Trimming removed 3 bases from V and 4 bases from J, with 18 bases in between. The DNA of the CDR3 is TGTGCCAGCAGTTTGTTAGACAGCCAAATACTCTATGGCTACACCTTC. This encodes CASSLLDSQILYGYTF.

CDR3 in amino acids: CASSQDRGSLYEQYF. The CDR3, as DNA: TGCGCCAGCAGCCAAGATAGAGGCAGCCTCTACGAGCAGTACTTC. The chain employs TRBV4-1 and TRBJ2-7; no firm D call. CDR3 length equals 15 residues. Germline V CDR1 and CDR2: MGHRA, YSYEKL. Deletions cut 0 bases from V and 3 bases from J, with 12 bases between.

V gene TRBV24-1 combines with J gene TRBJ2-2; D is undetermined. This CDR3 is built from 13 residues. The germline CDR1 and CDR2 sequences are KGHDR and SFDVKD. V was pared by 6 bases and J by 5 bases, with 9 bases between. The CDR3 region is CATSPLRTGELFF. The CDR3 DNA sequence: TGTGCCACCAGTCCCCTTCGAACCGGGGAGCTGTTTTTT.

In nucleotides, the CDR3 is TGTGCCAGCAGCAAGATTAGGCGGACTAGCGGGAGGGCCGGGGAGCAGTACTTC. Translation: CASSKIRRTSGRAGEQYF. The chain couples TRBV13 to TRBJ2-7, with TRBD2 identical over 15 bases. This CDR3 contains 18 residues. With V trimmed by 5 bases and J by 7 bases, 15 bases remained unmatched. In germline, CDR1 is PRHDT, CDR2 FYEKMQ (reference sequence).